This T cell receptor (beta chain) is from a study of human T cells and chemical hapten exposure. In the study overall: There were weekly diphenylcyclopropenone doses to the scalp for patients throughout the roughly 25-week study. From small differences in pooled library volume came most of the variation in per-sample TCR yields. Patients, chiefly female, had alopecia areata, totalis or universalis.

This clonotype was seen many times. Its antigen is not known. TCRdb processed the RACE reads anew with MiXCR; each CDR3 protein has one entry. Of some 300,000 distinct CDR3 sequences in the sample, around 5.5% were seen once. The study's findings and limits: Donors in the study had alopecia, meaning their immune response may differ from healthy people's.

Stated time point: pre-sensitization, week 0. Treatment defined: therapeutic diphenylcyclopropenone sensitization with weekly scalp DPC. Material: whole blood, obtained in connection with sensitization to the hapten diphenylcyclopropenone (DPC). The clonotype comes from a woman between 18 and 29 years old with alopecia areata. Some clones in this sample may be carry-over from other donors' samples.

Written as DNA, the CDR3 is TGTGCCAGCAGCTTGAGGGGACGCACAGATACGCAGTATTTT. Its protein is CASSLRGRTDTQYF. The chain joins TRBV7-2 to TRBJ2-3; tentatively, D is TRBD1 or TRBD2 (5 bases each). The CDR3 length is 14 residues. The V gene's germline CDR1 is SGHTA and CDR2 FQGNSA. V was cut by 3 bases and J by 1 base, with 8 bases left in between.